This TCR beta chain came from a study of blood T cell repertoires in COVID-19. Study context: The samples span acute and convalescent COVID-19 from the United States, Italy and Spain. Sources were T cells, B-cell-depleted T cells, or PBMCs; the material itself was cDNA or gDNA.

Produced via immunoSEQ multiplex PCR; TCRdb's table is partial and in-frame only. The table includes under 150,000 clones, around 77% detected once. The germline gives CDR1 SGHNT, CDR2 YYREEE (reference sequence). Trimming took off 10 bases at V and 4 bases at J, with 14 bases between the two ends. This CDR3 region has 13 residues. V and J are TRBV5-4 and TRBJ2-2; maybe TRBD2 (6 bases). The specimen was peripheral blood. The TCR sequence derives from a man between 45 and 60 years old with active or convalescent COVID-19. The CDR3 DNA follows: TGTGCCTGGATCGGGCGGGGCACCGGGGAGCTGTTTTTT. Translating gives CAWIGRGTGELFF.